The T cell receptor (beta chain) described here comes from a study of blood T cell repertoires in COVID-19. V shed 5 bases and J shed 8 bases, with 15 bases lying between them. The CDR3 length is 14 residues. Germline CDR1 is SNHLY and CDR2 is FYNNEI. Libraries were prepared by immunoSEQ multiplex PCR; TCRdb keeps only in-frame clonotypes and omits some of them. The repertoire holds a few hundred thousand clones, approximately 84% seen once, with approximately 4.1% in the top ten. The sequence derives from a man between 25 and 39 years old who had recovered from COVID-19. This chain joins TRBV2 and TRBJ1-4, with a possible D match to TRBD1 (5 bases). Sample: PBMCs or T cells enriched from blood (not recorded which). The CDR3 spells CASSRTQGREKLFF. The CDR3 nucleotides are TGTGCCAGCAGTAGGACCCAGGGCCGCGAAAAACTGTTTTTT.